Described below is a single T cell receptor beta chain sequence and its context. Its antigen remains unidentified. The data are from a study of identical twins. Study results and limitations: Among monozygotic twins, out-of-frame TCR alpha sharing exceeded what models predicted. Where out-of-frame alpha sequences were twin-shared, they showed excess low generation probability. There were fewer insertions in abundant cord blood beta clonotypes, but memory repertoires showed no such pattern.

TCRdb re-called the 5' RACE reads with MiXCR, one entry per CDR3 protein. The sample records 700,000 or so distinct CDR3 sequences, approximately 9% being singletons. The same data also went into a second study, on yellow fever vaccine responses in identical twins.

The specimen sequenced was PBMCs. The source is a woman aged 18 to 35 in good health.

The CDR3 DNA reads TGCAGTGCTAGAGAATCCGTATGGGGGGCCACAGATACGCAGTATTTT. Translating it yields CSARESVWGATDTQYF. The rearrangement uses TRBV20-1 and TRBJ2-3; D may be TRBD1 or TRBD2 (6 bases each). The CDR3 runs to 16 residues. Per the germline V gene, CDR1 is DFQATT and CDR2 is SNEGSKA (reference sequence). V lost 0 bases and J lost 2, with 15 bases in between.